What follows are 30 T cell receptor beta chains derived from one specimen sequenced in a study of T-cell memory formation after mild COVID-19. TCRdb redid the calling of the 5' RACE reads with MiXCR, one entry per CDR3 protein. The repertoire holds around 300,000 distinct CDR3 sequences, about 13% seen once, with roughly a fifth in the top ten. Sequencing was done on a sample of PBMCs or a T cell subset sorted from them (not recorded which). These receptors were obtained from a man aged 18 to 35 who had mild COVID-19 (a few samples of this study predate the infection). Cell type and time point are not known.

This clonotype was found a few times. This chain joins TRBV21-1 and TRBJ2-2. TRBV21-1 is noted as a pseudogene. The CDR3 extends over 13 amino acids. The CDR3 sequence: CATTQKGTGELFF. CDR3 DNA sequence: TGTGCCACCACCCAAAAAGGAACCGGGGAGCTGTTTTTT.

This clonotype appeared a few times. The J gene is TRBJ1-5, the V gene TRBV19; D ambiguous. Germline V gives CDR1 LNHDA, CDR2 SQIVND (reference sequence). CDR3 length: 14 amino acids. Trimming took off 7 bases at V and 4 bases at J, with 14 bases between the two ends. The CDR3 DNA sequence: TGTGCCAGTAAGGACGGCCTCGAGAATCAGCCCCAGCATTTT. It codes for CASKDGLENQPQHF. The whole variable domain, remainder taken from reference TRBV19 and TRBJ1-5, is DGGITQSPKYLFRKEGQNVTLSCEQNLNHDAMYWYRQDPGQGLRLIYYSQIVNDFQKGDIAEGYSVSREKKESFPLTVTSAQKNPTAFYLCASKDGLENQPQHFGDGTRLSIL.

The rearrangement joins TRBV10-3 to TRBJ2-7; D uncertain. The CDR3 has 13 amino acids. V gave up 4 bases and J gave up 5 bases, with 12 bases separating them. Germline CDR1 and CDR2: ENHRY and SYGVKD. The CDR3 loop reads CAISAAAPDEQYF. The CDR3 nucleotides are TGTGCCATCAGTGCGGCAGCTCCGGACGAGCAGTACTTC.

A few counts support this clonotype. The gene calls are TRBV9 and TRBJ2-1, with D hard to call. The germline gives CDR1 SGDLS, CDR2 YYNGEE. Trimming shortened V by 0 bases and J by 8 bases, and 3 bases separated the two germline ends. This CDR3 region has 11 residues. CDR3 coding DNA: TGTGCCAGCAGCGTAGAGGATGAGCAGTTCTTC. Encoded protein: CASSVEDEQFF.

This clonotype was seen at least ten times. CDR3 nucleotide sequence: TGCGCCAGCAGCTTGGAGGGGACTAGCGGGGGCGCAGATACGCAGTATTTT. Translating it yields CASSLEGTSGGADTQYF. V and J are TRBV5-1 and TRBJ2-3, with 14 bases that match TRBD2. Germline CDR1 reads SGHRS; CDR2 reads YFSETQ. After removal of 0 bases from V and 4 bases from J, the junction contained 4 bases not matched to a gene. This CDR3 comprises 17 residues.

This clonotype was detected ten times or more. V and J are TRBV9 and TRBJ2-3; no clear D. The germline CDR1 and CDR2 sequences are SGDLS and YYNGEE. The CDR3 covers 14 residues. With 3 bases removed from V and 6 bases from J, the gap between germline ends came to 14 bases. The DNA for the CDR3 is TGTGCCAGCAGCGAAGCGCCCAGTCAGGATACGCAGTATTTT. Residues: CASSEAPSQDTQYF.

CDR3 DNA sequence: TGTGCCAGCAGCGCCACTTTGGAGACCCAGTACTTC. Its translation is CASSATLETQYF. This sequence joins TRBV11-2 and TRBJ2-5; D is ambiguous. The CDR3 runs 12 residues. Deletions cut 5 bases from V and 5 bases from J, with 9 bases between. The V gene's germline CDR1 is SGHAT and CDR2 FQNNGV.

This clonotype has at least ten counts. The gene calls are TRBV12-3 or TRBV12-4 and TRBJ1-6; D is unresolved. V shed 10 bases and J shed 3 bases, with 10 bases lying between them. This CDR3 has 13 amino acids. DNA of the CDR3: TGTGCCATCGCCCAGGTCTATAATTCACCCCTCCACTTT. Protein: CAIAQVYNSPLHF.

This clonotype was observed a handful of times. The rearrangement uses TRBV4-2 and TRBJ2-2; 8 positions match TRBD1. This CDR3 comprises 16 residues. With V trimmed by 4 bases and J by 4 bases, 8 bases remained unmatched. The germline gives CDR1 LGHNA, CDR2 YNFKEQ. Here the CDR3 DNA reads TGTGCCAGCAGCCTCGACAGGGGCCCGTTCACCGGGGAGCTGTTTTTT. Its translation is CASSLDRGPFTGELFF.

This clonotype turned up a few times. The CDR3 nucleotides are TGTGCCAGCAGTTCCAGCAGGGTCTCCTACGAGCAGTACGTC. This gives the protein CASSSSRVSYEQYV. V gene TRBV28 combines with J gene TRBJ2-7, with D possibly matching TRBD1 (5 bases). Trimming left V 4 bases short and J 0 bases short, with 10 bases between. From germline, CDR1 is MDHEN and CDR2 SYDVKM. This CDR3 spans 14 amino acids.

This clonotype has just a few counts. The V and J genes are TRBV5-7 and TRBJ1-5, with D unresolved. TRBV5-7 is given ORF status, its function remaining uncertain. This CDR3 has 15 amino acids. Trimming stripped 0 bases from V and 2 bases from J, with 9 bases between. The CDR3 DNA is TGTGCCAGCAGCTTGGATCCATCGGGCAATCAGCCCCAGCATTTT. As protein: CASSLDPSGNQPQHF.

This sequence joins TRBV20-1 and TRBJ2-7; D is ambiguous. The V gene's germline CDR1 is DFQATT and CDR2 SNEGSKA (reference sequence). Between the trimmed V and J ends, which lost 0 bases and 4 bases, there was a span of 13 bases. The length of the CDR3 is 14 residues. As DNA, the CDR3 is TGCAGTGCTAGAGATCGGCAGGCGATTTACGAGCAGTACTTC. This encodes CSARDRQAIYEQYF.

The chain links TRBV5-1 to TRBJ1-1; the match to TRBD1 covers 8 bases. Per germline, CDR1 SGHRS and CDR2 YFSETQ. This CDR3 is 14 amino acids long. Trimming removed 4 bases from V and 4 bases from J; junction bases left unmatched: 6. The CDR3 DNA reads TGCGCCAGCAGCAGGACAGGGAAGGGCACTGAAGCTTTCTTT. It encodes CASSRTGKGTEAFF. Complete variable domain (other parts from reference TRBV5-1 and TRBJ1-1): KAGVTQTPRYLIKTRGQQVTLSCSPISGHRSVSWYQQTPGQGLQFLFEYFSETQRNKGNFPGRFSGRQFSNSRSEMNVSTLELGDSALYLCASSRTGKGTEAFFGQGTRLTVV.

The chain couples TRBV6-2 or TRBV6-3 to TRBJ2-3; no clear D gene. Trimming pared 6 bases from V and 1 base from J, leaving 11 bases between. The CDR3 consists of 14 residues. Germline assignment: CDR1 MNHEY and CDR2 SVGEGT. The CDR3 sequence: CASSHRVGTDTQYF. CDR3 nucleotides: TGTGCCAGCAGCCACCGGGTGGGCACAGATACGCAGTATTTT.

The V call is TRBV12-3 or TRBV12-4, the J call TRBJ1-3; no clear D gene. The CDR3 is made up of 13 amino acids. Trimming removed 6 bases at V and 1 base at J, with 7 bases between. The CDR3 reads CASSGISGNTIYF. CDR3 sequence (DNA): TGTGCCAGCAGCGGGATTTCTGGAAACACCATATATTTT.

The V gene is TRBV6-2 or TRBV6-3, the J gene TRBJ2-1; D might be TRBD2 (6 bases). Between the trimmed V and J ends, which lost 2 bases and 6 bases, there was a span of 17 bases. Germline CDR1 reads MNHEY; CDR2 reads SVGEGT. This CDR3 is built from 16 residues. Written as DNA, the CDR3 is TGTGCCAGCAGTTACCACCTCCTCACTAGCCGCAATGAGCAGTTCTTC. This encodes CASSYHLLTSRNEQFF.

J is TRBJ1-3 and V is TRBV29-1; D unresolved. This CDR3 contains 12 residues. From germline, CDR1 is SQVTM and CDR2 ANQGSEA. V was pared by 5 bases and J by 11 bases, with 16 bases between. The CDR3 here is CSVLHRAGSIYF. The CDR3 nucleotides read TGCAGCGTTCTACACCGGGCCGGCTCCATATATTTT.

This chain joins TRBV6-5 and TRBJ2-7; possibly TRBD2 for D (6 bases). Germline V gene sequence: CDR1 MNHEY, CDR2 SVGAGI. This CDR3 is built from 13 residues. Trimming shortened V by 6 bases and J by 7 bases, and 16 bases separated the two germline ends. This CDR3 reads CASSQAGSREQYV. CDR3 bases: TGTGCCAGCAGCCAAGCGGGCTCGCGAGAGCAGTACGTC.

This clonotype was seen more than once but under ten times. V usage is TRBV10-3 and J usage is TRBJ2-3; D perhaps matches TRBD2 (6 bases). Germline-derived CDR1 and CDR2 are ENHRY and SYGVKD. Deletions cut 7 bases from V and 3 bases from J, with 14 bases between. The CDR3 consists of 14 residues. CDR3 nucleotides: TGTGCCATCAACGGAGGAGGGATTACAGATACGCAGTATTTT. Residues: CAINGGGITDTQYF.

This clonotype has only a few counts. The rearrangement uses TRBV29-1 and TRBJ1-5; possibly TRBD1 for D (5 bases). The CDR3 is 13 residues long. Per the germline V gene, CDR1 is SQVTM and CDR2 is ANQGSEA. V was trimmed by 7 bases and J by 5 bases, leaving 15 bases between them. The CDR3 DNA follows: TGCAGCGCTACCCTCGGGGGAGATCAGCCCCAGCATTTT. Encoded protein: CSATLGGDQPQHF. The variable domain in full, with the rest retrieved from reference TRBV29-1 and TRBJ1-5, is SAVISQKPSRDICQRGTSLTIQCQVDSQVTMMFWYRQQPGQSLTLIATANQGSEATYESGFVIDKFPISRPNLTFSTLTVSNMSPEDSSIYLCSATLGGDQPQHFGDGTRLSIL.

The chain uses TRBV12-3 or TRBV12-4 and TRBJ1-1; D is perhaps TRBD1 (6 bases). V was clipped by 7 bases and J by 5 bases, with 14 bases between them. This CDR3 contains 13 residues. The CDR3 loop reads CASNSGGWTEAFF. The CDR3 DNA reads TGTGCCAGCAACTCTGGGGGCTGGACTGAAGCTTTCTTT.

This chain joins TRBV6-5 and TRBJ1-1; TRBD1 matches 10 bases. The germline V gene has CDR1 MNHEY and CDR2 SVGAGI. There are 16 residues in the CDR3. Trimming removed 6 bases from V and 1 base from J; junction bases left unmatched: 8. CDR3 DNA sequence: TGTGCCAGCAGCCCCGGGACAGGGGAGCGGAACACTGAAGCTTTCTTT. It yields the protein CASSPGTGERNTEAFF.

The table lists this clonotype with a few counts. The genes are TRBV28 and TRBJ2-7; a weak D match, TRBD1 (6 bases). Germline loops: CDR1 MDHEN, CDR2 SYDVKM. The CDR3 is 12 amino acids. Deletions cut 8 bases from V and 2 bases from J, with 10 bases between. The CDR3 spells CASLDRPYEQYF. The CDR3 nucleotides read TGTGCCAGCCTGGACAGACCCTACGAGCAGTACTTC.

This clonotype occurred many times. The rearrangement uses TRBV11-2 and TRBJ2-3, with TRBD2 identical over 8 bases. The germline V gene encodes CDR1 SGHAT and CDR2 FQNNGV. The CDR3 is made up of 16 amino acids. V lost 1 base and J lost 2; bases outside the gene matches: 5. CDR3: CASSLVVGGATDTQYF. CDR3 DNA sequence: TGTGCCAGCAGCTTAGTAGTCGGGGGGGCCACAGATACGCAGTATTTT.

The V gene is TRBV6-2 or TRBV6-3, the J gene TRBJ2-5; 8 bases are shared with TRBD2. V was clipped by 4 bases and J by 7 bases; unmatched bases: 20. The CDR3 spans 18 residues. The V gene's germline CDR1 is MNHEY and CDR2 SVGEGT. The DNA of the CDR3 is TGTGCCAGCAGTTCTCCAACTAGCGGAGGACTCCGACGGTGGACCCAGTACTTC. Its protein product is CASSSPTSGGLRRWTQYF.

This clonotype was seen once. V and J are TRBV3-2 and TRBJ1-2; TRBD1 is the table's D call and was not checked against the DNA. TRBV3-2 is recorded as a pseudogene. The CDR3 is made up of 17 amino acids. The CDR3 is CASSQDCRGAVHYGYTF. The CDR3 nucleotides read TGTGCCAGCAGCCAAGACTGCAGGGGCGCAGTCCACTATGGCTACACCTTC.

This clonotype was counted between two and nine times. The V gene is TRBV4-1, the J gene TRBJ2-7; D is possibly TRBD2 (5 bases). V was shortened by 0 bases and J by 2 bases, with 8 bases between the two germline ends. Germline-derived CDR1 and CDR2 are MGHRA and YSYEKL. CDR3 length: 14 amino acids. CDR3: CASSQDAGTYEQYF. CDR3 DNA: TGCGCCAGCAGCCAAGATGCGGGTACCTACGAGCAGTACTTC.

The chain links TRBV5-6 to TRBJ2-4; possibly TRBD2 for D (6 bases). With 4 bases removed from V and 1 base from J, the gap between germline ends came to 18 bases. Germline loops: CDR1 SGHDT, CDR2 YYEEEE. The CDR3 contains 17 residues. CDR3 bases: TGTGCCAGCAGCGCCCTGGAGGGGATGGGGGCCAAAAACATTCAGTACTTC. This translates into CASSALEGMGAKNIQYF.

The CDR3 bases are TGTGCCAGCTCACGTTCAGCCTACAATGAGCAGTTCTTC. Its translation is CASSRSAYNEQFF. The gene calls are TRBV18 and TRBJ2-1; no firm D call. This CDR3 is built from 13 residues. Germline-derived CDR1 and CDR2 are KGHSH and LQKENI. Trimming cost V 4 bases and J 2 bases, with 6 bases left between them.

The V and J genes are TRBV12-3 or TRBV12-4 and TRBJ1-2; D may be TRBD1 (6 bases). Trimming stripped 7 bases from V and 8 bases from J, with 17 bases between. There are 13 residues in the CDR3. The CDR3: CASTKSWGQGYTF. As DNA, the CDR3 is TGTGCCAGCACCAAGAGTTGGGGGCAAGGCTACACCTTC.